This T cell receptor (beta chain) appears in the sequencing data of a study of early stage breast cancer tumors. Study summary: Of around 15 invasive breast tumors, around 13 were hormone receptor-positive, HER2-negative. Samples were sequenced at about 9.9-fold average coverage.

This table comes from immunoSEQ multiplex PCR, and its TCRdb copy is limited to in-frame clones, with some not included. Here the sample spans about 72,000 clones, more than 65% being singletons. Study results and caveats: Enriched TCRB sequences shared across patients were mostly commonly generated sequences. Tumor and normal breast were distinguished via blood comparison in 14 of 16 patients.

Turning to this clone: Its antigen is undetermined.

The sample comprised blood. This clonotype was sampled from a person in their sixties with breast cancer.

The CDR3 region is CASGTQGLRTDTQYF. CDR3 sequence (DNA): TGCGCCAGCGGGACTCAGGGACTCCGCACAGATACGCAGTATTTT. This rearrangement joins TRBV5-1 to TRBJ2-3, with D possibly matching TRBD2 (6 bases). The CDR3 runs to 15 residues. Looked up from germline, CDR1 is SGHRS and CDR2 is YFSETQ. V dropped 7 bases and J dropped 1 base, with 16 bases sitting between them.